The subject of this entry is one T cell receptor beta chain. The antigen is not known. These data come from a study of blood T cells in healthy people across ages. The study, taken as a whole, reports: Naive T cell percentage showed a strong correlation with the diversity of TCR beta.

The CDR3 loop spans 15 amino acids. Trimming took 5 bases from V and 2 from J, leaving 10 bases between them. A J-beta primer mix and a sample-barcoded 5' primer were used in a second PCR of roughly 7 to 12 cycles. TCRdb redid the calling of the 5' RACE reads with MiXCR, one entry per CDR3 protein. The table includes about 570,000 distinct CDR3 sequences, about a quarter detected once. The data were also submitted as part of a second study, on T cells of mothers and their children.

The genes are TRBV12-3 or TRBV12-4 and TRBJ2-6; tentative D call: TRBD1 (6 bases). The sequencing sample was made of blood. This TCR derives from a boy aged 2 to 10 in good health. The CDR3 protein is CASSAPGAGANVLTF. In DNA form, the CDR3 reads TGTGCCAGCAGTGCCCCAGGGGCTGGGGCCAACGTCCTGACTTTC.